This TCR beta chain was profiled in a study of blood T cell repertoires in COVID-19. Study-wide context: The United States, Italy and Spain were the sources of the acute and convalescent COVID-19 samples. PBMCs, B-cell-depleted T cells, or T cells were the source of the cDNA or gDNA that made up the material.

The V end lost 2 bases, the J end lost 0 bases, and 7 bases lay between the germline ends. Per the germline V gene, CDR1 is KGHSH and CDR2 is LQKENI. There are 14 residues in the CDR3. Authors' processing steps: Reference gene primer amplification yielded estimated nucleated cell counts. Profiled with immunoSEQ multiplex PCR; TCRdb holds only in-frame clones, not every one. That table is the source of V, J and clone size, and D and trimming were worked out from the DNA. The table includes 30,000 to 40,000 clones, approximately 93% detected once. The sample was peripheral blood. The rearrangement uses TRBV18 and TRBJ1-1, with D maybe TRBD1 (5 bases). This clonotype originated in a male donor with active COVID-19. In nucleotides, the CDR3 is TGTGCCAGCTCACCAAGCAGGGTGAACACTGAAGCTTTCTTT. Protein: CASSPSRVNTEAFF.